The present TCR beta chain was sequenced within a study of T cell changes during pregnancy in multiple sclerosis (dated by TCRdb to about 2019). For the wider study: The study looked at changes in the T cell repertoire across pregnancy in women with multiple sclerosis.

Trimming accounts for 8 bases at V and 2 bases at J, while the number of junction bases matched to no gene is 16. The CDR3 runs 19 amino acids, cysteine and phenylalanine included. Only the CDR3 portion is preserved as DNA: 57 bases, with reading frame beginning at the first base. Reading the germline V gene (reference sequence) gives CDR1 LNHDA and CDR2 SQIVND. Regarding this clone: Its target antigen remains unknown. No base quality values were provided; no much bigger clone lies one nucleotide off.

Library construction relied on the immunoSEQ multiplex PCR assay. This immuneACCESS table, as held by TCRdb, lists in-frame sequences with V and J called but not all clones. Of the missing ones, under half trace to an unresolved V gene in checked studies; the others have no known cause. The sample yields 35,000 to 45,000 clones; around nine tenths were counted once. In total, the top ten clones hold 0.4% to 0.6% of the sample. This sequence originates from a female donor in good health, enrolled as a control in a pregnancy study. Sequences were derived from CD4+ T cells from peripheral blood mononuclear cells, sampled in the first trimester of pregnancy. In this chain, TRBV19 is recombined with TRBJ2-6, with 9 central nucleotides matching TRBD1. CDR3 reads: CASFSPDRGRLTGANVLTF. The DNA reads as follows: TGTGCCAGTTTCTCACCCGACAGGGGGAGACTTACTGGGGCCAACGTCCTGACTTTC.